The sequence of this T cell receptor beta chain was determined in a study of blood T cell repertoires in COVID-19. How the authors handled the data: Reference gene primer amplification gave nucleated cell count estimates. Measured with immunoSEQ multiplex PCR; TCRdb has only the in-frame clones, and not every one. Clone size and V and J calls were adopted from that table, with D and trimming inferred from the DNA. There are around 70,000 clones in the sample; under 95% occur only once, and 5.8% lies in the top ten. The sequence came from a human donor in a cohort sampled during active COVID-19. Sequencing input: peripheral blood.

For the CDR3, the DNA is TGCGCCAGCAGACTAGCGGGGGGGAATGAGCAGTTCTTC. As protein: CASRLAGGNEQFF. The chain is built from TRBV10-2 and TRBJ2-1; TRBD2 matches 13 bases. J gave up 7 bases and V 6 bases, and 0 bases lay outside the gene matches. Germline CDR1 reads WSHSY; CDR2 reads SAAADI. This CDR3 comprises 13 residues.